A selection of T cell receptor beta chains follows, all from one sample in a study of Graves' ophthalmopathy and Graves' hyperthyroidism. TCRdb re-analysed the multiplex PCR reads in MiXCR, keeping a single row per CDR3 protein. The profile shows about 500,000 distinct CDR3 sequences, about 35% of them singletons. Specimen: peripheral blood or thyroid tissue (not recorded which). The receptors come from an adult man with Graves' hyperthyroidism. The CDR3 runs from the conserved cysteine through the conserved F or W. D genes are given only for firm matches. Clone size is given for some rows only: seen once, a few or many times, or a class if the clone is expanded.

j_call: TRBJ1-2
v_call: TRBV18
clone_size: few
d_call: TRBD1
cdr3_nt: TGTGCCAGCTCACCAAGGGACAGGGGAAATGGCTACACCTTC
cdr3_aa: CASSPRDRGNGYTF

j_call: TRBJ1-5
v_call: TRBV19
clone_size: .
d_call: .
cdr3_nt: TGTGCCAGTAGACCCGACTCTGGGGCCCGCAATCAGCCCCAGCATTTT
cdr3_aa: CASRPDSGARNQPQHF

j_call: TRBJ1-3
v_call: TRBV5-1
clone_size: many
d_call: .
cdr3_nt: TGCGCCAGCCGACAGAGCTCTGGAAACACCATATATTTT
cdr3_aa: CASRQSSGNTIYF

j_call: TRBJ2-3
v_call: TRBV7-6
clone_size: .
d_call: TRBD2
cdr3_nt: TGTGCCAGCAGCTTAGAGCTAGCGGGAGCATGGGATACGCAGTATTTT
cdr3_aa: CASSLELAGAWDTQYF

j_call: TRBJ2-7
v_call: TRBV19
clone_size: .
d_call: .
cdr3_nt: TGTGCCAGTAGTCAAGGGAACGATGAGCAGTACTTC
cdr3_aa: CASSQGNDEQYF

j_call: TRBJ2-7
v_call: TRBV29-1
clone_size: .
d_call: .
cdr3_nt: TGCGGCGTTACCACAGGGATGATCTACGAGCAGTACTTC
cdr3_aa: CGVTTGMIYEQYF

j_call: TRBJ2-1
v_call: TRBV29-1
clone_size: .
d_call: TRBD2
cdr3_nt: TGCAGCGCCGAAGGCCTAGCGGGAGCATCCTACAATGAGCAGTTCTTC
cdr3_aa: CSAEGLAGASYNEQFF

j_call: TRBJ2-6
v_call: TRBV5-1
clone_size: .
d_call: .
cdr3_nt: TGCGCCAGCAGCTTGCGAATCGGACAGGGAGGGGGCGTCCGGTCCTCTGGGGCCAACGTCCTGACTTTC
cdr3_aa: CASSLRIGQGGGVRSSGANVLTF

j_call: TRBJ1-1
v_call: TRBV19
clone_size: .
d_call: .
cdr3_nt: TGTGCCAGTAGTAGAGCGGGGAGCTCCTACAATGAGCAGTTCTTT
cdr3_aa: CASSRAGSSYNEQFF

j_call: TRBJ1-2
v_call: TRBV12-3/TRBV12-4
clone_size: many
d_call: .
cdr3_nt: TGTGCCAGCAGTTTAAATGGACAGACATCTTCCAGCTACACCTTC
cdr3_aa: CASSLNGQTSSSYTF

j_call: TRBJ2-3
v_call: TRBV20-1
clone_size: few
d_call: .
cdr3_nt: TGCAGTGTTTTACTGAATACGCAGTATTTT
cdr3_aa: CSVLLNTQYF

j_call: TRBJ1-6
v_call: TRBV9
clone_size: many
d_call: .
cdr3_nt: TGTGCCAGCAGCGTAGGGCAGGAAAATTCACCCCTCCACTTT
cdr3_aa: CASSVGQENSPLHF

j_call: TRBJ2-2
v_call: TRBV6-6
clone_size: .
d_call: .
cdr3_nt: TGTGCCAGCAGTTACGAGAACACCGGGGAGCTGTTTTTT
cdr3_aa: CASSYENTGELFF

j_call: TRBJ1-4
v_call: TRBV12-3/TRBV12-4
clone_size: few
d_call: TRBD1
cdr3_nt: TGTGCCAGCAGCCCCAGGGGGGTTAATGAAAAACTGTTTTTT
cdr3_aa: CASSPRGVNEKLFF

j_call: TRBJ1-2
v_call: TRBV6-5
clone_size: many
d_call: .
cdr3_nt: TGTGCCAGCAGTTACCTCGAGGTGGGGGGCTTTGGCTATGGCTACACCTTC
cdr3_aa: CASSYLEVGGFGYGYTF

j_call: TRBJ1-2
v_call: TRBV20-1
clone_size: .
d_call: .
cdr3_nt: TGCAGTGCTAGTGGGGGACGAGGGGGCTACACCTTC
cdr3_aa: CSASGGRGGYTF

j_call: TRBJ2-5
v_call: TRBV20-1
clone_size: many
d_call: TRBD2
cdr3_nt: TGCAGTGCTGGGCTAGCGGAGGAGGGGGAGACCCAGTACTTC
cdr3_aa: CSAGLAEEGETQYF

j_call: TRBJ1-1
v_call: TRBV5-1
clone_size: many
d_call: .
cdr3_nt: TGCGCCAGCAGAACAACAGGGTTGGGAGCCACTGAAGCTTTCTTT
cdr3_aa: CASRTTGLGATEAFF

j_call: TRBJ2-7
v_call: TRBV5-1
clone_size: many
d_call: TRBD1
cdr3_nt: TGCGCCAGCAGCTCGTCGACAGGGTCCTACGAGCAGTACTTC
cdr3_aa: CASSSSTGSYEQYF

j_call: TRBJ2-2
v_call: TRBV11-2
clone_size: few
d_call: TRBD1
cdr3_nt: TGTGCCAGCAGCCCGGCCAGGGGGTCGAACACCGGGGAGCTGTTTTTT
cdr3_aa: CASSPARGSNTGELFF

j_call: TRBJ2-7
v_call: TRBV20-1
clone_size: many
d_call: .
cdr3_nt: TGCAGTGCTAGCGACTACGACGAGCAGTACTTC
cdr3_aa: CSASDYDEQYF

j_call: TRBJ2-7
v_call: TRBV2
clone_size: few
d_call: .
cdr3_nt: TGTGCCATTCAACCGACAGGGAGGTCCTACGAGCAGTACTTC
cdr3_aa: CAIQPTGRSYEQYF

j_call: TRBJ2-7
v_call: TRBV24-1
clone_size: .
d_call: .
cdr3_nt: TGTGCCACCAGTCGTGGGGACGAGCAGTACTTC
cdr3_aa: CATSRGDEQYF

j_call: TRBJ1-6
v_call: TRBV2
clone_size: many
d_call: .
cdr3_nt: TGTGCCAGCATCGCCTCCCTGAGCTCCTATAATTCACCCCTCCACTTT
cdr3_aa: CASIASLSSYNSPLHF

j_call: TRBJ1-2
v_call: TRBV12-3/TRBV12-4
clone_size: .
d_call: TRBD1
cdr3_nt: TGTGCCAGCAGTTTCCTGACAGGGGGCGACGGCTACACCTTC
cdr3_aa: CASSFLTGGDGYTF

j_call: TRBJ1-4
v_call: TRBV19
clone_size: many
d_call: .
cdr3_nt: TGTGCCAGTAGTACCCCATGGACAACAACTAATGAAAAACTGTTTTTT
cdr3_aa: CASSTPWTTTNEKLFF

j_call: TRBJ1-1
v_call: TRBV7-9
clone_size: many
d_call: .
cdr3_nt: TGTGCCAGCAGCTCCGACTGGGGGAACACGGACACTGAAGCTTTCTTT
cdr3_aa: CASSSDWGNTDTEAFF

j_call: TRBJ2-2
v_call: TRBV9
clone_size: few
d_call: .
cdr3_nt: TGTGCCAGCAGCTTGGGGCAGGGGGAGCTGTTTTTT
cdr3_aa: CASSLGQGELFF

j_call: TRBJ2-3
v_call: TRBV10-3
clone_size: .
d_call: TRBD2
cdr3_nt: TGTGCCAGCAGTGAATACAGCGGGGGCACAGATACGCAGTATTTT
cdr3_aa: CASSEYSGGTDTQYF

j_call: TRBJ1-1
v_call: TRBV4-2
clone_size: many
d_call: .
cdr3_nt: TGTGCCAGCAGCCAAGATCAGGGCCGGAACGCTTTCTTT
cdr3_aa: CASSQDQGRNAFF

j_call: TRBJ2-3
v_call: TRBV7-8
clone_size: few
d_call: .
cdr3_nt: TGTGCCAGCAGCTTCTCAGATACGCAGTATTTT
cdr3_aa: CASSFSDTQYF

j_call: TRBJ1-4
v_call: TRBV5-1
clone_size: many
d_call: .
cdr3_nt: TGCGCCAGCAGCTTGACGGAAACTAATGAAAAACTGTTTTTT
cdr3_aa: CASSLTETNEKLFF

j_call: TRBJ2-2
v_call: TRBV10-3
clone_size: .
d_call: .
cdr3_nt: TGTGCCAGCAGTTACTCGATTGATAGCGGATTCGTCAACACCGGGGAGCTGTTTTTT
cdr3_aa: CASSYSIDSGFVNTGELFF

j_call: TRBJ1-2
v_call: TRBV15
clone_size: .
d_call: .
cdr3_nt: TGTGCCACCTTCGACCAGTATGGCTACACCTTC
cdr3_aa: CATFDQYGYTF

j_call: TRBJ2-5
v_call: TRBV4-1
clone_size: .
d_call: TRBD1
cdr3_nt: TGCGCCAGCAGCCAATCTGGGGACAGCGGAGAGACCCAGTACTTC
cdr3_aa: CASSQSGDSGETQYF

j_call: TRBJ2-3
v_call: TRBV24-1
clone_size: few
d_call: .
cdr3_nt: TGTGCCACCAGTGAAAGGACTGGAACAGATACGCAGTATTTT
cdr3_aa: CATSERTGTDTQYF

j_call: TRBJ1-2
v_call: TRBV5-1
clone_size: once
d_call: .
cdr3_nt: TGCGCCAGCAGCTTAGTTGGCACAGTCAACTATGGCTACACCTTC
cdr3_aa: CASSLVGTVNYGYTF

j_call: TRBJ2-7
v_call: TRBV29-1
clone_size: .
d_call: TRBD1
cdr3_nt: TGCAGCGTTGACCCCGGGACAGGGGGGTACGAGCAGTACTTC
cdr3_aa: CSVDPGTGGYEQYF

j_call: TRBJ2-3
v_call: TRBV7-9
clone_size: few
d_call: .
cdr3_nt: TGTGCCAGCCAAGAGGCAGGGTTCTCATTGGGGGATACGCAGTATTTT
cdr3_aa: CASQEAGFSLGDTQYF

j_call: TRBJ2-1
v_call: TRBV12-3/TRBV12-4
clone_size: once
d_call: .
cdr3_nt: TGTGCCAGCAGTTTAGCGGGAGGTCGGTTGGTTGAGCAGTTCTTC
cdr3_aa: CASSLAGGRLVEQFF

j_call: TRBJ1-3
v_call: TRBV9
clone_size: many
d_call: TRBD1
cdr3_nt: TGTGCCAGCAGCGTAGAACAGGGGGGAAACACCATATATTTT
cdr3_aa: CASSVEQGGNTIYF

j_call: TRBJ2-3
v_call: TRBV12-3/TRBV12-4
clone_size: few
d_call: TRBD2
cdr3_nt: TGTGCCAGCAGCCCCTGGACTAGCTCAGGCACGCAGTATTTT
cdr3_aa: CASSPWTSSGTQYF

j_call: TRBJ1-2
v_call: TRBV7-2
clone_size: many
d_call: TRBD1
cdr3_nt: TGTGCCAGCAGCTTAGATCCCACTGGACAGGCCACCTTC
cdr3_aa: CASSLDPTGQATF

j_call: TRBJ2-1
v_call: TRBV7-8
clone_size: many
d_call: .
cdr3_nt: TGTGCCAGCAGCTTAGTACAGTACAATGAGCAGTTCTTC
cdr3_aa: CASSLVQYNEQFF

j_call: TRBJ2-5
v_call: TRBV7-9
clone_size: .
d_call: TRBD1
cdr3_nt: TGCGCCAGCAGCCACGATGACAGGGGGAGCGTCCGGACCCAGTACTTC
cdr3_aa: CASSHDDRGSVRTQYF

j_call: TRBJ1-2
v_call: TRBV20-1
clone_size: .
d_call: TRBD1
cdr3_nt: TGCAGTGCTAGGCCCGGGACAGTGAGTGGCTACACCTTC
cdr3_aa: CSARPGTVSGYTF

j_call: TRBJ1-2
v_call: TRBV20-1
clone_size: many
d_call: .
cdr3_nt: TGCAGTGCTAGAGATATCGTAGGGGTATCGGACTATGGCTACACCTTC
cdr3_aa: CSARDIVGVSDYGYTF

j_call: TRBJ2-7
v_call: TRBV6-5
clone_size: many
d_call: .
cdr3_nt: TGTGCCAGCAGTTACTCGCCGTTAGGGATGGGCTCCTACGAGCAGTACTTC
cdr3_aa: CASSYSPLGMGSYEQYF

j_call: TRBJ2-7
v_call: TRBV29-1
clone_size: once
d_call: .
cdr3_nt: TGCAGCGTTCGGATAAGGGGGGACTACGAGCAGTACTTC
cdr3_aa: CSVRIRGDYEQYF